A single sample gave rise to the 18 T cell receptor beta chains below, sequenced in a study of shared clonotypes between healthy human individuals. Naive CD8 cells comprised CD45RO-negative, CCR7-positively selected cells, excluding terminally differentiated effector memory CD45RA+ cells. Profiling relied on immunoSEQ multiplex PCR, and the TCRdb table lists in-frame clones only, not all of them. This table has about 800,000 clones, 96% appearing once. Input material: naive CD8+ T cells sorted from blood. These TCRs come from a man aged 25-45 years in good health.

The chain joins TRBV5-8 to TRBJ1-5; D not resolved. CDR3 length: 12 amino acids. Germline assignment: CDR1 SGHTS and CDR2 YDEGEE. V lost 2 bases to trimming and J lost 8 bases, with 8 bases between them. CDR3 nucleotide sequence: TGTGCCAGCAGCTTTTGGTTGGAGCCCCAGCATTTT. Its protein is CASSFWLEPQHF.

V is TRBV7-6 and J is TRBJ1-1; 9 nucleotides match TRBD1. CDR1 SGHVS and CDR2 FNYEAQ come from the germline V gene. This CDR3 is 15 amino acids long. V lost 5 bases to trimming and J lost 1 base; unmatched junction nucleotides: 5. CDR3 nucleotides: TGTGCCAGCAGCCCGCTACAGGGGGCGAACACTGAAGCTTTCTTT. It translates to CASSPLQGANTEAFF.

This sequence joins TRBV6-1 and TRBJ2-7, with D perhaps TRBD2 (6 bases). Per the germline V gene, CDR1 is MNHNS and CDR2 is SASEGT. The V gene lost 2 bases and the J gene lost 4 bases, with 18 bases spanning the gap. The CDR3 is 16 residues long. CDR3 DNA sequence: TGTGCCAGCAGTGAACTGCGTATTGGGGGGAAATACGAGCAGTACTTC. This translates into CASSELRIGGKYEQYF.

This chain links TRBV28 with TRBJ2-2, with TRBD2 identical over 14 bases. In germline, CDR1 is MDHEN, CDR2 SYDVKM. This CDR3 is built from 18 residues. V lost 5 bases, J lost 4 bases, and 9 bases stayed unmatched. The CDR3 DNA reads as TGTGCCAGCAGTCCCGGGACTAGCGGGAGTTTAGGCACCGGGGAGCTGTTTTTT. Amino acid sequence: CASSPGTSGSLGTGELFF.

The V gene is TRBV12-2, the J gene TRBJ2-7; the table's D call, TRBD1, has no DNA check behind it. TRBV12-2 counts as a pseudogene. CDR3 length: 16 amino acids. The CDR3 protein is CASRLAPGQGAYEQYF. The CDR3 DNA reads TGTGCAAGTCGCTTAGCTCCCGGACAGGGGGCCTACGAGCAGTACTTC.

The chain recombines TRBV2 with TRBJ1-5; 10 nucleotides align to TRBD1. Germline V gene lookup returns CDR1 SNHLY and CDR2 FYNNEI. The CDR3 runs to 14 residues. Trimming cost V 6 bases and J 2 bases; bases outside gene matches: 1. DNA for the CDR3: TGTGCCAGCAGGGGGACAGGGGGCAATCAGCCCCAGCATTTT. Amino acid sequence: CASRGTGGNQPQHF.

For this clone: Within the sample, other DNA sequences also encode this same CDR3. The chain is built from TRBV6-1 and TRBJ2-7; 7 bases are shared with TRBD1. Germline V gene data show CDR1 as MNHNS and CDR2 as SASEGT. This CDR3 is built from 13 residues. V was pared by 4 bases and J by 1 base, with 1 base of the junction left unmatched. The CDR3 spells CASSVGQSYEQYF. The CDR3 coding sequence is TGTGCCAGCAGTGTGGGACAGTCCTACGAGCAGTACTTC.

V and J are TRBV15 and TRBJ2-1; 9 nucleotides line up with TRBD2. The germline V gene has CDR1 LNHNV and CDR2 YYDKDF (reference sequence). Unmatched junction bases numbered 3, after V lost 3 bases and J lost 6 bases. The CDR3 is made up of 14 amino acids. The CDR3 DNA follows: TGTGCCACCAGCAGGACTAGCGGTCTCAATGAGCAGTTCTTC. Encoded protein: CATSRTSGLNEQFF.

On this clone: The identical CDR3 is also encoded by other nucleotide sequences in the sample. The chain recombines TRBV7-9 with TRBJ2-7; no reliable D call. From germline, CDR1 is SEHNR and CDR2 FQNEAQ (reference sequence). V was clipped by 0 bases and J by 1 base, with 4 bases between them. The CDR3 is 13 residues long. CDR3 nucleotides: TGTGCCAGCAGCTTAGCGGATTCCTACGAGCAGTACTTC. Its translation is CASSLADSYEQYF.

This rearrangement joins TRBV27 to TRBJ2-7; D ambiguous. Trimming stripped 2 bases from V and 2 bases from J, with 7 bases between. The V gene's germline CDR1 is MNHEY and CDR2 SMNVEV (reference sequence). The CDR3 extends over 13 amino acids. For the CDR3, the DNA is TGTGCCAGCAGTTTAAGACTTACCTACGAGCAGTACTTC. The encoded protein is CASSLRLTYEQYF.

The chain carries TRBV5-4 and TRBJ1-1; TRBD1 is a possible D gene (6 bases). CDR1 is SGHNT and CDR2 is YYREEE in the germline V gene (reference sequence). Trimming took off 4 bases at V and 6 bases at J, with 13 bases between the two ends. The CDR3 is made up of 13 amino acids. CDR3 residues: CASSTGFNSEAFF. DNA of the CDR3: TGTGCCAGCAGCACAGGGTTTAATTCTGAAGCTTTCTTT.

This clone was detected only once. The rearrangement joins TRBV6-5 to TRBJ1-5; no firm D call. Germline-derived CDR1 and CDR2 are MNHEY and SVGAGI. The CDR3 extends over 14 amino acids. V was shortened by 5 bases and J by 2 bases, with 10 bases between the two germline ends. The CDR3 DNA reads TGTGCCAGCAGTGCAGATAGGGGCAATCAGCCCCAGCATTTT. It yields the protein CASSADRGNQPQHF.

CDR3 region: CASSFGGGGPTYEQYF. CDR3 nucleotides: TGTGCCAGCAGTTTCGGCGGCGGAGGACCTACCTACGAGCAGTACTTC. The chain is built from TRBV27 and TRBJ2-7, with D maybe TRBD2 (5 bases). Germline CDR1 reads MNHEY; CDR2 reads SMNVEV (reference sequence). Trimming left V 3 bases short and J 2 bases short, with 17 bases between. This CDR3 is built from 16 residues.

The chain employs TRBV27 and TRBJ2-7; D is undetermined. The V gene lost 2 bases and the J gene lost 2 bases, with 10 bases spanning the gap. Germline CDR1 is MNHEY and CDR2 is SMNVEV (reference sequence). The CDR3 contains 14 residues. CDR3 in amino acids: CASSLAAAAYEQYF. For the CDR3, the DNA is TGTGCCAGCAGTTTAGCGGCGGCCGCCTACGAGCAGTACTTC.

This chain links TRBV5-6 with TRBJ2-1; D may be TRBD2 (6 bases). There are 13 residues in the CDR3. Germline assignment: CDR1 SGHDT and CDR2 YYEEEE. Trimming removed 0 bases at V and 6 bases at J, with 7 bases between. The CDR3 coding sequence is TGTGCCAGCAGCTTGGGCGGGGTCAATGAGCAGTTCTTC. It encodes CASSLGGVNEQFF.

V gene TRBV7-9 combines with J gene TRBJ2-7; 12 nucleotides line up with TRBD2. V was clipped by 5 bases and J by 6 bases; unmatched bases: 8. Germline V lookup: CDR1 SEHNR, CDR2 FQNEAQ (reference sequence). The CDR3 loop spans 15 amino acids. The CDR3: CASSPGTSGHLEQYF. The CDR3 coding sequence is TGTGCCAGCAGCCCCGGGACTAGCGGGCACCTCGAGCAGTACTTC.

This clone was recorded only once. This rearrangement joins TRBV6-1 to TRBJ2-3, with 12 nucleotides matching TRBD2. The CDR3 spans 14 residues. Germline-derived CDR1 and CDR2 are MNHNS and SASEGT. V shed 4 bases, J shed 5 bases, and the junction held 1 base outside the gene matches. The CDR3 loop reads CASSGLAGVDTQYF. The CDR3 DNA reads TGTGCCAGCAGTGGACTAGCGGGAGTAGATACGCAGTATTTT.

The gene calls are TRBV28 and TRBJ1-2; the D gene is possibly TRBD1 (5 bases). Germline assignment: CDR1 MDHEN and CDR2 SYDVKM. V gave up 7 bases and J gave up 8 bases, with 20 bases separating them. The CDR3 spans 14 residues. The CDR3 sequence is CASNPRWGGKGYTF. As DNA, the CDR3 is TGTGCCAGCAACCCGCGGTGGGGCGGAAAAGGCTACACCTTC.